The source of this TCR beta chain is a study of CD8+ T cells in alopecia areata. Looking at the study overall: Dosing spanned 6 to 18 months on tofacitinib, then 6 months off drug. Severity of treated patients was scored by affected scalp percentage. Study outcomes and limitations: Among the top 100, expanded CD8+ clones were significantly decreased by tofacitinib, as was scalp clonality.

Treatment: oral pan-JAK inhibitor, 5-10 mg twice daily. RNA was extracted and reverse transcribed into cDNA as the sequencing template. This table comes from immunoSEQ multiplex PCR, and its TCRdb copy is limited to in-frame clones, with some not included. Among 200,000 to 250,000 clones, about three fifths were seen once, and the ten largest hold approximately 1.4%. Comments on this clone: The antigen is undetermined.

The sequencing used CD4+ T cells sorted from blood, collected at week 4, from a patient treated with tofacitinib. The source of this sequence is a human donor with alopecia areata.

DNA for the CDR3: TGCGCCAGCAGCTTGGAGGCCAGGGACCCAACCACAGATACGCAGTATTTT. Translated, it gives CASSLEARDPTTDTQYF. The chain joins TRBV5-1 to TRBJ2-3; D may correspond to TRBD1 or TRBD2 (5 bases each). Trimming left V 0 bases short and J 2 bases short, with 16 bases between. CDR1 and CDR2 from the germline V gene are SGHRS and YFSETQ. The CDR3 length is 17 residues.